Ten or more counts support the clone carrying this T cell receptor (beta chain). What it recognizes is unknown. This sample was included in a study of human T cells and chemical hapten exposure. Original processing notes: Ranging from roughly 23,224 to 700,000, TCR counts per sample had a median value of around 100,000. TCRdb re-called the RACE reads with MiXCR, one entry per CDR3 protein. None of the V and J calls come from the authors' own analysis; TCRdb made them. Among tens of thousands of distinct CDR3 sequences listed, around 30% were seen once. Trimming removed 5 bases from V and 10 bases from J, with 17 bases in between. The CDR3 sequence is 14 residues long. Germline V gene lookup returns CDR1 MNHNY and CDR2 SVGAGI (reference sequence). Time point specified: patch test 1, 2 weeks after DPC sensitization. The treatment denotes: therapeutic diphenylcyclopropenone sensitization with weekly scalp DPC.

Study-level results: Sensitization with DPC brought no change to TCRs above 1 in 1000 in frequency. With patch test score, the counts of PT1 expanded TCRs showed a positive correlation.

The specimen was whole blood, collected in connection with sensitization to the hapten diphenylcyclopropenone (DPC). V and J are TRBV6-6 and TRBJ1-4, with D possibly being TRBD1 (6 bases). This receptor was identified in a man between 40 and 49 years old with alopecia areata. Some clones in this sample may be carry-over from other donors' samples. CDR3 region: CASSLLFRDTKLFF. The CDR3 coding sequence is TGTGCCAGCAGTCTGCTATTCCGGGACACAAAACTGTTTTTT.